The source of this T cell receptor (beta chain) is a study of blood T cells in healthy people across ages. Notes on the study in general: Whereas aged donors had fewer naive CD4+ cells, long-lived donors had more of them and higher diversity. Observed TCR beta diversity showed a strong correlation with the percentage of naive T cells as measured by flow cytometry.

With 5 bases removed from V and 12 bases from J, the gap between germline ends came to 19 bases. The CDR3 runs 13 residues. CDR1 and CDR2 from the germline V gene are MNHEY and SVGAGI. To note about this clonotype: Its antigen is unknown.

Peripheral blood was drawn, around 9.5 milliliters per donor. For the second PCR, which ran for 7 to 11 cycles, a sample-barcoded 5' primer and a J-beta primer mix were used. TCRdb passed the 5' RACE reads through MiXCR, listing each CDR3 protein once. The sample has over a million distinct CDR3 sequences, approximately 43% seen once. What was sequenced was blood. The J gene is TRBJ1-2, the V gene TRBV6-5; the D gene is possibly TRBD1 (6 bases). The sequence was collected from a young woman in good health. The CDR3 sequence is CASSGPGTTLNTF. Written as DNA, the CDR3 is TGTGCCAGCAGTGGGCCCGGGACAACCCTAAACACCTTC.